This TCR beta chain was sequenced during a study of control samples from healthy donors and cancer patients. V was clipped by 7 bases and J by 4 bases; unmatched bases: 8. The germline V gene has CDR1 WSHSY and CDR2 SAAADI. This CDR3 contains 15 residues. The method was immunoSEQ multiplex PCR; TCRdb's version includes in-frame clones alone and lacks a portion of them. The sample gives around 100,000 clones, over 85% of which show up once; around 3% is in the top ten. This TCR was recovered from a human donor in good health. The donor label of this sample is uncertain. V usage is TRBV10-2 and J usage is TRBJ2-1; 9 bases are shared with TRBD2. The material sequenced was blood. DNA for the CDR3: TGCGCCAGCATCGCTAGCGGGGCCGGATACAATGAGCAGTTCTTC. This encodes CASIASGAGYNEQFF.